These T cell receptor beta chains were read from a single sample in a study of monozygotic twins with inflammatory bowel disease. TCRdb reanalyzed the 5' RACE reads, giving one entry per CDR3 protein sequence and no DNA. Its listing shows over 120,000 distinct CDR3 sequences. Sequenced input: blood. These receptor sequences come from a human donor with ulcerative colitis or Crohn's disease, or a healthy co-twin of an affected twin (not recorded which). Both conserved end residues are part of each CDR3.

v_gene	j_gene	CDR3aa
TRBV6-5	TRBJ2-1	CASSYSEPDSSYNEQFF
TRBV19	TRBJ2-7	CASSIDTRAYEQYF
TRBV20-1	TRBJ2-7	CSARGRGEQYF
TRBV7-3	TRBJ2-2	CAGSPRQGNTGELFF
TRBV6-5	TRBJ1-2	CASSYSGVYGYTF
TRBV20-1	TRBJ2-7	CSAGIQRVFDEQYF
TRBV29-1	TRBJ2-5	CSVEVGLAGGILETQYF
TRBV9	TRBJ2-3	CASSSRGTDTQYF
TRBV6-2/TRBV6-3	TRBJ1-4	CASSYSVVVGLNEKLFF
TRBV27	TRBJ2-1	CASSSGQGGNEQFF
TRBV6-1	TRBJ2-4	CASSHRPDTARGQYF
TRBV5-1	TRBJ1-1	CASSFPGAMNTEAFF
TRBV5-4	TRBJ2-7	CASSEGQGFYEQYF
TRBV29-1	TRBJ1-2	CSVYHTGGGYTF
TRBV28	TRBJ2-4	CASSFAEAKNIQYF
TRBV12-3/TRBV12-4	TRBJ1-3	CASSLVGVSEATIYF
TRBV27	TRBJ1-5	CASSIWGGQGNQPQHF
TRBV5-1	TRBJ2-7	CASSQERGIRYEQYF
TRBV29-1	TRBJ2-3	CSVTKGPDTQYF
TRBV11-3	TRBJ2-1	CASSYRGTSGSSYNEQFF
TRBV7-9	TRBJ1-6	CASSPDSPNSPLHF
TRBV10-3	TRBJ2-7	CAISESGKTYEQYF
TRBV7-9	TRBJ2-5	CASSSGGLAGETQYF
TRBV25-1	TRBJ1-6	CASSAWTVAPPDSPLHF
TRBV29-1	TRBJ2-1	CSVGRRRVNVDEQFF
TRBV6-1	TRBJ2-1	CASSASSLASHEQFF
TRBV29-1	TRBJ1-5	CSVGGGNQPQHF
TRBV24-1	TRBJ2-5	CATSVGQGGGETQYF
TRBV19	TRBJ1-5	CASSKGRGERGNQPQHF
TRBV11-2	TRBJ2-1	CASSPSRDRGNEQFF
TRBV18	TRBJ1-1	CASSPPSGTEAFF
TRBV4-1	TRBJ1-1	CASSQADSRTEAFF
TRBV7-9	TRBJ2-3	CASSPTATGTDTQYF
TRBV7-8	TRBJ2-3	CASSQTPGTSTDTQYF
TRBV12-3/TRBV12-4	TRBJ2-5	CASSPYRVGETQYF
TRBV5-6	TRBJ2-1	CASSLDRYSYNEQFF
TRBV20-1	TRBJ1-2	CSASDRVGYGYTF
TRBV6-2/TRBV6-3	TRBJ1-2	CASSPMVDTSYGYTF
TRBV28	TRBJ2-7	CASSSERQRSTYEQYF
TRBV27	TRBJ2-3	CASSFGGLDTQYF
TRBV4-1	TRBJ2-1	CASSQRRSGNNEQFF
TRBV5-1	TRBJ1-1	CASSLSGLNTEAFF
TRBV5-6	TRBJ2-5	CASSFGRDWETQYF
TRBV28	TRBJ2-5	CASSFLSSGRRETQYF
TRBV20-1	TRBJ2-1	CSAPGTIRFNEQFF
TRBV29-1	TRBJ2-2	CSVDRTATGELFF
TRBV28	TRBJ1-6	CASTLEENSPLHF
TRBV3-1	TRBJ2-2	CASKSGTNTGELFF
TRBV12-3/TRBV12-4	TRBJ1-6	CASSFYRGKDSPLHF
TRBV28	TRBJ1-6	CASRPGQAYSPLHF
TRBV7-8	TRBJ2-1	CASSLGFGSYNEQFF
TRBV12-3/TRBV12-4	TRBJ1-2	CASSSRQGTYGYTF
TRBV6-5	TRBJ2-7	CASSFLQPYEQYF
TRBV11-2	TRBJ1-1	CASSPSDGEAFF
TRBV12-3/TRBV12-4	TRBJ2-7	CASSLELAGSPYEQYF
TRBV9	TRBJ1-2	CASSVAGLDYGYTF
TRBV28	TRBJ1-4	CASSSPEGARNEKLFF